This T cell receptor (beta chain) stems from a study of shared clonotypes between healthy human individuals. Background on the study: Used for every donor were three CD4 naive, three CD4 memory, two CD8 naive and one CD8 memory plate.

V lost 5 bases, J lost 2 bases, and 14 bases lay in between. The CDR3 has 14 residues. The germline V gene encodes CDR1 SGHRS and CDR2 YFSETQ. Terminally differentiated effector memory CD45RA+ cells were excluded by CCR7 positive selection of CD45RO-negative cells. At the deep level, the assay was run. The assay was immunoSEQ multiplex PCR, and TCRdb's table has in-frame clones only and misses some. Here the sample spans hundreds of thousands of clones, about 96% being singletons. This rearrangement joins TRBV5-1 to TRBJ2-7, with D perhaps TRBD2 (6 bases). What was sequenced was naive CD8+ T cells sorted from blood. The source is a woman aged 30 to 39 in good health. CDR3 DNA: TGCGCCAGCAGATCGGTGGGGACTCCCTACGAGCAGTACTTC. It specifies CASRSVGTPYEQYF.